Included here is one TCR beta chain sequence, with context. V dropped 11 bases and J dropped 3 bases, with 17 bases sitting between them. The V gene's germline CDR1 is MNHNY and CDR2 SVGAGI (reference sequence). This CDR3 is 13 amino acids long. Methods used by the authors: Amplification of reference gene primers provided the estimated nucleated cell counts. Assay: immunoSEQ multiplex PCR; the TCRdb copy retains only in-frame clones and omits some. That table gives V, J and clone size, and the DNA gave D and trimming. The data contain approximately 130,000 clones, just under 85% of them singletons. These data are taken from a study of blood T cell repertoires in COVID-19. Study information: COVID-19 samples, acute and convalescent, were from the United States, Italy and Spain. T cells, B-cell-depleted T cells, or PBMCs supplied cDNA or gDNA.

This TCR derives from a human donor in a cohort sampled during active COVID-19. This chain uses TRBV6-6 with TRBJ2-7; tentatively, D is TRBD2 (5 bases). The sample was peripheral blood. The CDR3 here is CASTAGLFYEQYF. Written as DNA, the CDR3 is TGTGCCTCCACGGCGGGTCTCTTCTACGAGCAGTACTTC.